This TCR beta chain is drawn from a study of shared clonotypes between healthy human individuals (TCRdb year 2020). Background on the whole study: The cohort included a few men and a couple of women between 18 and 49 years of age. Between about 0.94 and 8.9 billion PBMCs per donor were obtained by leukapheresis. Blood TCR repertoires of five healthy adults were deeply sequenced to estimate repertoire size and the extent of clonotype sharing between individuals. Different laboratories and diverse techniques were used to prepare libraries and sequence TCR repertoires, to increase sequencing depth and limit assay-specific biases. Per donor, three plates each were used for CD4 naive and CD4 memory, two for CD8 naive, and one for CD8 memory.

Study-wide findings and limitations: The small number of donors limited the genetic and exposure-history diversity represented. Incomplete sequencing was indicated by rarefaction of sorted-subset datasets, despite the large sequencing depth. Clonotypes shared by all four sorted-subset donors showed higher generation probabilities than non-shared clonotypes. Sampling was restricted to blood, and TCR repertoires in tissue are likely to differ from TCR repertoires in blood. Estimated clonotype richness was generally larger for naive than for memory subsets. Pairwise subsampling led to the expectation that sequencing depth would affect the degree of clonotype sharing among donors. Across a handful of donors, approximately 5% of naive CD4, roughly 3.3% of naive CD8, approximately 2.5% of memory CD4, and under 0.45% of memory CD8 clonotypes were shared.

Using the deep immunoSEQ assay, TCR CDR3 regions were amplified from genomic DNA by multiplex PCR. Extracted genomic DNA from each cell subset was spread evenly across all wells of several immunoSEQ 96-well plates, with each plate serving as a replicate. For sorted subsets, 200 to 250 ng of genomic DNA, equivalent to roughly 30,000 T cell genomes, went into each replicate PCR. The purified libraries were quantified using a Qubit 3.0 fluorometer, sized with a Bioanalyzer 2100, and then quantified again using the KAPA Library Quantification kit. A separate single-read 150-cycle Illumina NextSeq 550 flow cell was used to sequence each immunoSEQ 96-well plate. On the authors' methods: The immunoSEQ output contained only junctional sequences without quality scores, so filtering could not match that applied to full-length reads. Sequences were annotated with PyIR, a Python wrapper for IgBLAST v1.9, using IMGT germline references to assign V/J genes and CDR3. Any read was removed if the V/J assignment was weak (E-value above 1e-6), the CDR3 was missing, or the read contained stop codons, out-of-frame junctions, or ambiguous translated residues. A V3J clonotype was defined by an identical inferred V gene, J gene, and CDR3 amino acid sequence. Percentage overlap between repertoires was calculated by dividing the number of shared unique clonotypes by the size of the smaller repertoire. RTK rarefaction, the Chao1 estimator, and Recon v2.1 estimates of unobserved clonotypes were used to assess repertoire richness. OLGA was used to compute generation probabilities for all TCRbeta clonotypes that the gDNA method yielded from a few donors. Drawn from immuneACCESS, this table holds only the in-frame rearrangements with V and J called that TCRdb kept. Clones are partly lost; checked studies trace under half to an unresolved V gene and leave the rest unexplained. D and trimming come from the DNA, and the V and J calls and clone size come from that table. In this sample the table shows about 1 million clones, 65% to 80% of which occur a single time. 1.4% to 1.5% of the sample belongs to the ten largest clones.

Healthy HIV-negative adults with no recently reported acute infections or vaccinations were included as donors. All donors were Caucasian adults living in Nashville, Tennessee, USA. Magnetic negative selection was used to enrich CD4+ T cells, after which naive cells were positively selected on CD45RA and the negative fraction became the memory subset. Blood was obtained by leukapheresis, after which PBMCs were separated by Ficoll-Histopaque density gradient centrifugation and cryopreserved in liquid nitrogen vapor phase. Analytical flow cytometry was used to check the purity and quantity of every magnetically sorted T cell population. Each sorted fraction had its genomic DNA isolated and then quantified by UV absorbance on a Nanodrop 2000c. A single count supports this clone. It has no known antigen specificity. Base qualities are not at hand, and no much larger clone is one base apart. CDR1 and CDR2, per the germline V gene, are SGHAT and FQNNGV. Trimming costs V 5 bases and J 3 bases, and their ends lie 6 bases apart. From the cysteine up to the phenylalanine, the CDR3 has a length of 12 residues. Left in the record is the CDR3 DNA by itself, 36 bases read in frame from the first base.

The sample taken for sequencing was memory CD4+ T cells sorted from blood. The cell subset or site label corresponds to: CD45RA-negative fraction. The chain is assembled from TRBV11-2 and TRBJ2-3, with the D gene not clear enough to name. The receptor comes from a man younger than 30 in good health. Here is the DNA: TGTGCCAGCAGCGTAAGAACAGATACGCAGTATTTT. Its coded protein is CASSVRTDTQYF. The variable domain in full, with residues beyond the CDR3 obtained from the reference TRBV11-2 and TRBJ2-3 genes, is EAGVAQSPRYKIIEKRQSVAFWCNPISGHATLYWYQQILGQGPKLLIQFQNNGVVDDSQLPKDRFSAERLKGVDSTLKIQPAKLEDSAVYLCASSVRTDTQYFGPGTRLTVL.